Listed below are T cell receptor beta chains from one sample, sequenced in a study of blood T cell repertoires in COVID-19. Here immunoSEQ multiplex PCR was the method, and the copy in TCRdb shows in-frame clones only, minus some. The table includes 140,000 to 150,000 clones, around 83% detected once. The sequenced material came from PBMCs or T cells enriched from blood (not recorded which). These receptors were taken from a woman aged 45-59 years who had been exposed to COVID-19. The CDR3 runs from the conserved cysteine through the conserved F or W. The order of the fields is J gene, clone size, V gene, D gene, CDR3 DNA, CDR3 protein. A D gene is named only where the DNA matches it firmly. The size of a clone is reported for some rows only, either as once, few or many, or as a class for expanded clones.

TRBJ1-1 NA TRBV5-1 NA TGCGCCAGCAGCTTGGAGCTCTCGGGGAACACTGAAGCTTTCTTT CASSLELSGNTEAFF
TRBJ1-4 NA TRBV7-9 TRBD1 TGTGCCAGCAGTCCATCCGGGACAGGAACTAATGAAAAACTGTTTTTT CASSPSGTGTNEKLFF
TRBJ1-1 NA TRBV2 NA TGTGCCACCCCATTCGGTCCGGGGACTGAAGCTTTCTTT CATPFGPGTEAFF
TRBJ1-1 NA TRBV18 TRBD1 TGTGCCAGCTCTGGGGGACAGCTTAACACTGAAGCTTTCTTT CASSGGQLNTEAFF
TRBJ1-3 NA TRBV29-1 TRBD1 TGCAGCGTGGGGACAGGGCCTGGAAACACCATATATTTT CSVGTGPGNTIYF
TRBJ1-2 NA TRBV5-4 NA TGTGCCAGCAGCCCTCGTCTCCCAGGGGCGTATGGCTACACCTTC CASSPRLPGAYGYTF
TRBJ1-1 NA TRBV6-5 TRBD1 TGTGCCAGCAGGGACAGGGGAGGCATTGAAGCTTTCTTT CASRDRGGIEAFF
TRBJ2-3 once TRBV7-6 TRBD1 TGTGCCAGCAGCCCTACTTCGACAGGGTCCACAGATACGCAGTATTTT CASSPTSTGSTDTQYF
TRBJ2-1 NA TRBV4-3 NA TGCGCCAGCAGCCAAGACAGCCCGGGGGACAATGAGCAGTTCTTC CASSQDSPGDNEQFF
TRBJ2-7 NA TRBV11-3 TRBD1 TGTGCCAGCAGCTTCGGGACAGGGCCCTACGAGCAGTACTTC CASSFGTGPYEQYF
TRBJ2-7 NA TRBV7-2 TRBD1 TGTGCCAGCAGCTTAGGGGACAGCTACGAGCAGTACTTC CASSLGDSYEQYF
TRBJ2-2 few TRBV7-9 TRBD2 TGTGCCAGCAGCCCCCCGAGACTAGCGGAAAACACCGGGGAGCTGTTTTTT CASSPPRLAENTGELFF
TRBJ2-3 NA TRBV7-9 NA TGTGCCAGCAGCTCCCCACCGGGACAAAAACCAGATACGCAGTATTTT CASSSPPGQKPDTQYF
TRBJ2-7 NA TRBV28 TRBD1 TGTGCCAGCGACGGACAGGACTCCTACGAGCAGTACTTC CASDGQDSYEQYF
TRBJ1-5 NA TRBV29-1 NA TGCAGCGTTGGGGAGGGGGGACAGCCCCAGCATTTT CSVGEGGQPQHF